This T cell receptor beta chain comes out of a study of T-cell reconstitution after alpha-beta-depleted transplantation in children. The sample holds many counts of this clonotype. V trimming: 3 bases; J trimming: 0 bases; junction bases outside the gene matches: 1. The germline CDR1 and CDR2 sequences are SGDLS and YYNGEE. The CDR3 has 15 amino acids. Preparation of the TCRbeta library used unique molecular identifiers. MiXCR, run by TCRdb on the PCR reads, gives a single entry per CDR3 protein. The sample carries a few hundred thousand distinct CDR3 sequences, less than 15% recorded once. The chain links TRBV9 to TRBJ2-1, with 9 bases fitting TRBD2. The source material was PBMCs, sampled from the stem cell graft. The TCR sequence derives from a human donor who donated a stem cell graft to a child with Fanconi anemia. Here the CDR3 reads CASSASGASYNEQFF. Here the CDR3 DNA reads TGTGCCAGCAGCGCTAGCGGGGCCTCCTACAATGAGCAGTTCTTC.